This T cell receptor (beta chain) was captured in a study of control samples from healthy donors and cancer patients (dated by TCRdb to between 2020 and 2021). The method was the immunoSEQ multiplex PCR assay. The source is immuneACCESS, and TCRdb retained only in-frame sequences with V and J called. Part of the clones is not carried over; for the studies checked, unresolved V genes explain less than half of this, and the remainder is unexplained. Recorded for this sample are some 150,000 clones; 95% to 96% of them occurred a single time. Together, the top ten hold just over 1% of the sample. In regard to this clone: Its recognized antigen is unknown. No much larger clone is present one base from it, and per-base qualities are unavailable.

Inclusive of the bounding cysteine and phenylalanine, the CDR3 is 15 residues long. CDR3 DNA is the only sequence kept; it has 45 bases, read in frame from the first base. CDR1 and CDR2 (MDHEN, SYDVKM) derive from the germline V gene. The germline V and J ends show losses of 2 bases and 5 bases respectively, and no gene match explains 5 bases of the junction. This clonotype originated in a woman under 40 in good health. The chain was built from TRBV28 and TRBJ1-5, with 8 bases in between that match TRBD1. The source material was blood. The sequence in DNA is TGTGCCAGCAGTTTAGCGGACAGGGACCATCAGCCCCAGCATTTT. Its translation reads: CASSLADRDHQPQHF.